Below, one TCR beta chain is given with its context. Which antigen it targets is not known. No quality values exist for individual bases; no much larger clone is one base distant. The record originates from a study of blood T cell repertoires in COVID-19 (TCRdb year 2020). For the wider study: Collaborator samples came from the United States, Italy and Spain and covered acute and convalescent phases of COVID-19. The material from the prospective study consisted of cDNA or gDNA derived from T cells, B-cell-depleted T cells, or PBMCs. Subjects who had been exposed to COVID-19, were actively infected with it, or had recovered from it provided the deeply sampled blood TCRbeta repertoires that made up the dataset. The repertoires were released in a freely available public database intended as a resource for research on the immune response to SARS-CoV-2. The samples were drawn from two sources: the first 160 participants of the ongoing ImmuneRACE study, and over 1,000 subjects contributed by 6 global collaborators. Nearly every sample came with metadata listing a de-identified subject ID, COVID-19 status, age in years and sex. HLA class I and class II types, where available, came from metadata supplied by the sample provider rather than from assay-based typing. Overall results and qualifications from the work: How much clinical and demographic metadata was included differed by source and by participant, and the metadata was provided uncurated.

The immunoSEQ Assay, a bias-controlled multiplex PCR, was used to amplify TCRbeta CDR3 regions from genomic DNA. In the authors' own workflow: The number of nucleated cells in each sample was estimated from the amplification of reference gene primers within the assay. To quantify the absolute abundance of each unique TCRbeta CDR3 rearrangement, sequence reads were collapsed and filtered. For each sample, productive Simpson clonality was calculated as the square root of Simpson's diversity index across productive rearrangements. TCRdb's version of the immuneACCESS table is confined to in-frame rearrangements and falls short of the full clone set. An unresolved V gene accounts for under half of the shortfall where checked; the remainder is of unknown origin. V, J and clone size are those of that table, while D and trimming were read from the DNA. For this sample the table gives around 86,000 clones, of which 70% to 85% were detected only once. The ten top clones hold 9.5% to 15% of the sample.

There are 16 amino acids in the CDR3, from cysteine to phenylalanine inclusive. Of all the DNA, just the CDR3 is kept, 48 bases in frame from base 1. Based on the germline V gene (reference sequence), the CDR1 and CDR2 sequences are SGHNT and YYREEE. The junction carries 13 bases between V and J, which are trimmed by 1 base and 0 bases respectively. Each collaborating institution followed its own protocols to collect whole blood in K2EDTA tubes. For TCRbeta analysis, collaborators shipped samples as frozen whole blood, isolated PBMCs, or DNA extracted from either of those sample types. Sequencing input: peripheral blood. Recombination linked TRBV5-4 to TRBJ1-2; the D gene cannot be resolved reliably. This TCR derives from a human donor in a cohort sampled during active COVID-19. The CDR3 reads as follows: CASSLPPLATNYGYTF. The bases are TGTGCCAGCAGCTTGCCTCCGCTAGCAACTAACTATGGCTACACCTTC.